The sequence of this T cell receptor (beta chain) was determined in a study of regulatory T cells in long-lasting Graves disease. This clonotype was recorded many times. This CDR3 has 12 residues. Looked up from germline, CDR1 is SQVTM and CDR2 is ANQGSEA. Trimming stripped 5 bases from V and 4 bases from J, with 9 bases between. Library construction for TCR beta used iRepertoire HTBI primers and Arm-PCR of CDR3 regions. TCRdb reprocessed the multiplex PCR reads with MiXCR, giving one entry per CDR3 protein. The repertoire holds 360,000 or so distinct CDR3 sequences, with approximately 12% as singletons. The time point denotes: newly diagnosed GD, antithyroid drugs for less than 3 months. Construction of the TCR library relied on RNA isolated from PBMCs. Separately, the same data were catalogued under a study of T cells in Graves' hyperthyroidism and ophthalmopathy.

Sequenced here: peripheral blood mononuclear cells (PBMCs), sampled at new diagnosis, from a patient treated with antithyroid drugs. This TCR was sampled from a woman younger than 35 with Graves disease. This chain links TRBV29-1 with TRBJ2-1; a possible D gene is TRBD2 (5 bases). CDR3 in DNA: TGCAGCGTTTGGGGAGAATACAATGAGCAGTTCTTC. Its protein is CSVWGEYNEQFF.